This is a list of T cell receptor beta chains from one sample in a study of shared clonotypes between healthy human individuals. Using immunoSEQ multiplex PCR, the repertoire was profiled, and TCRdb retains in-frame clones only, with some absent. Here the sample spans about 490,000 clones, over 65% being singletons. The material sequenced was PBMCs. The receptors were sampled from a woman between 35 and 50 years old in good health. Some clones in this sample may be carry-over from other donors' samples. The conserved cysteine and the conserved F or W are not part of the CDR3 here. Each record gives: CDR3 protein, J gene, V gene, clone size. Size is omitted from some rows. Given values are once, few, many or a class for expanded clones.

CDR3aa: ASSLWDSGSGNTIY
j_gene: TRBJ1-3
v_gene: TRBV2
abundance: once

CDR3aa: ASSPAWDRDYEQY
j_gene: TRBJ2-7
v_gene: TRBV6-5
abundance: few

CDR3aa: ASSLPGFGYT
j_gene: TRBJ1-2
v_gene: TRBV5-1
abundance: .

CDR3aa: ASSASINTEAF
j_gene: TRBJ1-1
v_gene: TRBV6-1
abundance: .

CDR3aa: ASSSPGVHEQF
j_gene: TRBJ2-1
v_gene: TRBV6-5
abundance: .

CDR3aa: ASSKRLAQSTDTQY
j_gene: TRBJ2-3
v_gene: TRBV5-1
abundance: .

CDR3aa: ASSPRDRSYEQY
j_gene: TRBJ2-7
v_gene: TRBV5-8
abundance: .

CDR3aa: ASSIPRGHQPQH
j_gene: TRBJ1-5
v_gene: TRBV19
abundance: few

CDR3aa: ASGPSSTDTQY
j_gene: TRBJ2-3
v_gene: TRBV7-9
abundance: .

CDR3aa: AWSDPFYEQY
j_gene: TRBJ2-7
v_gene: TRBV30
abundance: once

CDR3aa: AWSRRLTSGGDTQY
j_gene: TRBJ2-3
v_gene: TRBV30
abundance: .

CDR3aa: ASSLGRKAKSQETQY
j_gene: TRBJ2-5
v_gene: TRBV7-7
abundance: .

CDR3aa: ASSHWGQSYEQY
j_gene: TRBJ2-7
v_gene: TRBV6-6
abundance: .

CDR3aa: ASSPRQTGGFYEQY
j_gene: TRBJ2-7
v_gene: TRBV18
abundance: once

CDR3aa: ASSLGPNNEQF
j_gene: TRBJ2-1
v_gene: TRBV11-3
abundance: .

CDR3aa: ASSTATTNEKLF
j_gene: TRBJ1-4
v_gene: TRBV28
abundance: once

CDR3aa: ASSLVFVRLYEQY
j_gene: TRBJ2-7
v_gene: TRBV7-8
abundance: .

CDR3aa: ASSRAGRGNGGDEQY
j_gene: TRBJ2-7
v_gene: TRBV2
abundance: .

CDR3aa: ASSNQETQY
j_gene: TRBJ2-5
v_gene: TRBV7-6
abundance: .

CDR3aa: ASSDSENTEAF
j_gene: TRBJ1-1
v_gene: TRBV6-4
abundance: many

CDR3aa: AWRWGQETQY
j_gene: TRBJ2-5
v_gene: TRBV30
abundance: .

CDR3aa: ASSTQTGGLGGYT
j_gene: TRBJ1-2
v_gene: TRBV19
abundance: few

CDR3aa: ASGRGGTNEKLF
j_gene: TRBJ1-4
v_gene: TRBV6-1
abundance: few

CDR3aa: ASWALREQY
j_gene: TRBJ2-7
v_gene: TRBV2
abundance: few

CDR3aa: ASSLYPGHPNYEQY
j_gene: TRBJ2-7
v_gene: TRBV11-2
abundance: .

CDR3aa: AWSLTSGYYNEQF
j_gene: TRBJ2-1
v_gene: TRBV30
abundance: .

CDR3aa: AISAGQGAHEQY
j_gene: TRBJ2-7
v_gene: TRBV10-3
abundance: .

CDR3aa: ASSYSLGGADEQY
j_gene: TRBJ2-7
v_gene: TRBV6-5
abundance: .

CDR3aa: AGSLTLAGRDEQF
j_gene: TRBJ2-1
v_gene: TRBV7-3
abundance: .

CDR3aa: AWSGDRGHEQY
j_gene: TRBJ2-7
v_gene: TRBV30
abundance: .

CDR3aa: ASSLGRGSSTDTQY
j_gene: TRBJ2-3
v_gene: TRBV5-4
abundance: few

CDR3aa: ASSFLGGTYEQY
j_gene: TRBJ2-7
v_gene: TRBV5-1
abundance: .

CDR3aa: AETANTEAF
j_gene: TRBJ1-1
v_gene: TRBV7-2
abundance: .

CDR3aa: ASSTGTTQERGEQY
j_gene: TRBJ2-7
v_gene: TRBV5-1
abundance: .

CDR3aa: ASAGLAHNEQF
j_gene: TRBJ2-1
v_gene: TRBV7-9
abundance: .

CDR3aa: ASSHPTLNTEAF
j_gene: TRBJ1-1
v_gene: TRBV7-9
abundance: .

CDR3aa: ASSLGLDVETQY
j_gene: TRBJ2-5
v_gene: TRBV5-1
abundance: .

CDR3aa: ASRTGLGNQPQH
j_gene: TRBJ1-5
v_gene: TRBV2
abundance: .

CDR3aa: ASSLAPGGEQY
j_gene: TRBJ2-7
v_gene: TRBV5-1
abundance: .

CDR3aa: ASSQVTSYGYT
j_gene: TRBJ1-2
v_gene: TRBV4-3
abundance: .

CDR3aa: ASSRGPPRLYNEQF
j_gene: TRBJ2-1
v_gene: TRBV11-2
abundance: .

CDR3aa: ASSESSGRTGDTQY
j_gene: TRBJ2-3
v_gene: TRBV11-2
abundance: .

CDR3aa: ASSYGAVGVQY
j_gene: TRBJ2-7
v_gene: TRBV6-5
abundance: once

CDR3aa: ASSSGTGSYEQY
j_gene: TRBJ2-7
v_gene: TRBV11-2
abundance: .

CDR3aa: ASSLTGGGLHEQY
j_gene: TRBJ2-7
v_gene: TRBV7-3
abundance: few

CDR3aa: ASAPGHLPTGELF
j_gene: TRBJ2-2
v_gene: TRBV12-5
abundance: .

CDR3aa: ASSLVGAKNIQY
j_gene: TRBJ2-4
v_gene: TRBV5-6
abundance: .

CDR3aa: ASSTIAGWEGEQF
j_gene: TRBJ2-1
v_gene: TRBV27
abundance: .

CDR3aa: ASSGDPRRGSHGYT
j_gene: TRBJ1-2
v_gene: TRBV9
abundance: .

CDR3aa: ASRRTGTSREQY
j_gene: TRBJ2-7
v_gene: TRBV5-6
abundance: few

CDR3aa: ASRLAGVNEQF
j_gene: TRBJ2-1
v_gene: TRBV5-1
abundance: .

CDR3aa: ASSPDRAGLTEAF
j_gene: TRBJ1-1
v_gene: TRBV4-2
abundance: .

CDR3aa: ASSPWTEIAYEQY
j_gene: TRBJ2-7
v_gene: TRBV19
abundance: .

CDR3aa: ASSSEGGVTEAF
j_gene: TRBJ1-1
v_gene: TRBV7-2
abundance: .

CDR3aa: ASSSSGVAAYEQY
j_gene: TRBJ2-7
v_gene: TRBV7-9
abundance: once

CDR3aa: AWSVMGYNEQF
j_gene: TRBJ2-1
v_gene: TRBV30
abundance: .

CDR3aa: ASQGARADTQY
j_gene: TRBJ2-3
v_gene: TRBV30
abundance: .

CDR3aa: ATSSGGWVNTEAF
j_gene: TRBJ1-1
v_gene: TRBV27
abundance: .

CDR3aa: ASSQASGGPEEKLF
j_gene: TRBJ1-4
v_gene: TRBV4-2
abundance: .